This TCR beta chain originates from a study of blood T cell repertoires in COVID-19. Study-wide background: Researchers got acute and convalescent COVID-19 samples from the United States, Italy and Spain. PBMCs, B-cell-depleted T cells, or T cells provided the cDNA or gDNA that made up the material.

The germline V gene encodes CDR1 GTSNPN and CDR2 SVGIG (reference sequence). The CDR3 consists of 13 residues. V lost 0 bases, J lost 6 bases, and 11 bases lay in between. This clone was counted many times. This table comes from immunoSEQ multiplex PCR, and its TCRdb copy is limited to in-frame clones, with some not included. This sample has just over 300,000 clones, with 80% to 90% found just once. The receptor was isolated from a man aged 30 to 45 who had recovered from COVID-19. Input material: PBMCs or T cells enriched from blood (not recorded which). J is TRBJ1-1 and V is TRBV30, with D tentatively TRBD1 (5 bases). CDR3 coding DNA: TGTGCCTGGAGTGTTGGGGGGAGGGCTGAAGCTTTCTTT. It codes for CAWSVGGRAEAFF.